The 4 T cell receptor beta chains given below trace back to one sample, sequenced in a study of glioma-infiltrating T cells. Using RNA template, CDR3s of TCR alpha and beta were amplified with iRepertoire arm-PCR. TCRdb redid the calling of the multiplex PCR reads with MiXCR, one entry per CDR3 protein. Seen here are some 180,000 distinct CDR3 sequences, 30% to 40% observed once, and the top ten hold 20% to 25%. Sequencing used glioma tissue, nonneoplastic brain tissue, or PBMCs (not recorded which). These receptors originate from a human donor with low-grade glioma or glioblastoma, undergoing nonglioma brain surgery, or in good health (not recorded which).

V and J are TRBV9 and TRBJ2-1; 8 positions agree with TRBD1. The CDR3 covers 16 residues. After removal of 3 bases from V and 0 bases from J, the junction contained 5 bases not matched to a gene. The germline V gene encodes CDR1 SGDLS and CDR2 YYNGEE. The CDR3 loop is CASSGGTGRSYNEQFF. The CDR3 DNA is TGTGCCAGCAGCGGCGGGACAGGACGCTCCTACAATGAGCAGTTCTTC.

The CDR3, as DNA: TGCAGCGTTGCCAGCGGACAGGACTACGAGCAGTACTTC. Protein: CSVASGQDYEQYF. This chain connects TRBV29-1 to TRBJ2-7, with 7 bases identical to TRBD1. Germline loops: CDR1 SQVTM, CDR2 ANQGSEA. With 4 bases clipped from V and 3 bases from J, the junction kept 6 bases outside the gene matches. The CDR3 has 13 amino acids.

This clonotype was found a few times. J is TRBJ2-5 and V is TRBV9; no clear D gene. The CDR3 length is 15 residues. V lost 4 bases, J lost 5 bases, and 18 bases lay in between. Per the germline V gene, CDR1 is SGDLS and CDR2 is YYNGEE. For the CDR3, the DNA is TGTGCCAGCAGCCCCCAACCACTACCAAGGGAGACCCAGTACTTC. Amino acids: CASSPQPLPRETQYF.

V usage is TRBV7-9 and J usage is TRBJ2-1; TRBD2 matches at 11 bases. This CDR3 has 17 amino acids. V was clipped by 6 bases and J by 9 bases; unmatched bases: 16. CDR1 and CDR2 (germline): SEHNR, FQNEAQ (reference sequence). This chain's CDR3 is CASRPKLAGDFGVEQFF. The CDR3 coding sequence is TGTGCCAGCAGACCAAAACTAGCGGGAGACTTTGGGGTTGAGCAGTTCTTC. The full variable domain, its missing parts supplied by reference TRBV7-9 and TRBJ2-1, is DTGVSQNPRHKITKRGQNVTFRCDPISEHNRLYWYRQTLGQGPEFLTYFQNEAQLEKSRLLSDRFSAERPKGSFSTLEIQRTEQGDSAMYLCASRPKLAGDFGVEQFFGPGTRLTVL.